These T cell receptor beta chains were read from a single sample in a study of radiation and T cells in renal cell carcinoma. TCRdb's copy holds only in-frame clones and misses some; the assay was immunoSEQ multiplex PCR. The table shows over 85,000 clones, with over 65% occurring only once. Sequences were derived from blood, sampled from a patient whose treatment included radiotherapy and nephrectomy. These receptors were taken from a man aged 55 to 69 with renal cell carcinoma. The CDR3 runs from the conserved cysteine through the conserved F or W. A D gene is named only where the DNA matches it firmly. The size entry is marked missing in some rows and otherwise reads once, few, many or a size class.

NA,TRBJ1-2,TRBV4-1,NA,CASSQDRTVYGYTF,TGCGCCAGCAGCCAAGATCGGACAGTCTATGGCTACACCTTC
few,TRBJ2-7,TRBV18,NA,CASSPGPPPSYEQYF,TGTGCCAGCTCTCCAGGACCGCCACCCTCCTACGAGCAGTACTTC
NA,TRBJ1-4,TRBV27,NA,CASSFWAQGATNEKLFF,TGTGCCAGCAGTTTTTGGGCGCAGGGTGCAACTAATGAAAAACTGTTTTTT
NA,TRBJ2-7,TRBV6-1,TRBD2,CASRGLAGYEQYF,TGTGCCAGCAGGGGACTAGCGGGTTACGAGCAGTACTTC
NA,TRBJ2-7,TRBV27,TRBD1,CASRRDSSYEQYF,TGTGCCAGTCGCCGGGACAGCTCCTACGAGCAGTACTTC
NA,TRBJ1-1,TRBV29-1,TRBD1,CSAGQGADTEAFF,TGCAGCGCCGGACAGGGGGCAGACACTGAAGCTTTCTTT
NA,TRBJ2-1,TRBV7-2,NA,CASSYTGYNEQFF,TGTGCCAGCAGCTACACTGGCTACAATGAGCAGTTCTTC
NA,TRBJ2-1,TRBV6-5,TRBD1,CASSYGQGALHNEQFF,TGTGCCAGCAGTTACGGTCAGGGGGCCCTTCACAATGAGCAGTTCTTC
few,TRBJ2-2,TRBV6-1,NA,CASSEGENGELFF,TGTGCCAGCAGTGAAGGGGAAAACGGGGAGCTGTTTTTT
NA,TRBJ1-2,TRBV6-5,NA,CASSYSPGKNGYTF,TGTGCCAGCAGTTACTCGCCAGGGAAAAACGGCTACACCTTC
NA,TRBJ1-2,TRBV18,TRBD1,CASSPGQGAELYGYTF,TGTGCCAGCTCACCCGGACAGGGGGCAGAGTTATATGGCTACACCTTC
NA,TRBJ2-5,TRBV13,NA,CASSAGQGAETQYF,TGTGCCAGCAGCGCTGGGCAGGGAGCAGAGACCCAGTACTTC
few,TRBJ1-4,TRBV25-1,NA,CASSHRVGSNEKLFF,TGTGCCAGCAGTCACAGGGTAGGGTCTAATGAAAAACTGTTTTTT
NA,TRBJ1-1,TRBV28,NA,CASRTGRGTEAFF,TGTGCCAGCAGGACGGGCCGAGGGACTGAAGCTTTCTTT
NA,TRBJ2-7,TRBV15,TRBD1,CATSRGGTGPEQYF,TGTGCCACCAGCAGAGGAGGGACAGGGCCCGAGCAGTACTTC
NA,TRBJ2-3,TRBV18,TRBD2,CASSPRLAGAEADTQYF,TGTGCCAGCTCACCACGGCTAGCGGGAGCGGAAGCAGATACGCAGTATTTT
NA,TRBJ1-1,TRBV5-6,NA,CASSLGEGITEAFF,TGTGCCAGCAGCTTGGGTGAGGGGATCACTGAAGCTTTCTTT
NA,TRBJ2-1,TRBV20-1,NA,CSASRGEQFF,TGCAGTGCTTCCCGAGGGGAGCAGTTCTTC
NA,TRBJ2-3,TRBV11-2,TRBD2,CASSLLRTSGSSTDTQYF,TGTGCCAGCAGCCTACTGCGAACTAGCGGGAGTAGCACAGATACGCAGTATTTT
NA,TRBJ2-5,TRBV15,NA,CATRGQSQETQYF,TGTGCCACCAGAGGGCAGTCCCAAGAGACCCAGTACTTC
NA,TRBJ2-5,TRBV4-3,TRBD2,CASSQDRKGFVSSGRVETQYF,TGCGCCAGCAGCCAAGATAGGAAGGGATTTGTGTCTAGCGGGAGGGTTGAGACCCAGTACTTC
NA,TRBJ1-4,TRBV19,NA,CASMSRGGPNEKLFF,TGTGCCAGTATGTCCCGCGGGGGACCTAATGAAAAACTGTTTTTT
NA,TRBJ1-2,TRBV7-8,TRBD1,CASTLTGNGYTF,TGTGCCAGCACCCTGACAGGGAATGGCTACACCTTC
NA,TRBJ2-3,TRBV6-1,NA,CASSEAMVSDTQYF,TGTGCCAGCAGTGAAGCTATGGTGTCAGATACGCAGTATTTT
NA,TRBJ2-7,TRBV28,NA,CAAGALYEQYF,TGTGCCGCAGGGGCTCTCTACGAGCAGTACTTC
NA,TRBJ1-2,TRBV27,TRBD1,CASSLSGGKGALDGYTF,TGTGCCAGCAGTTTATCTGGGGGAAAGGGGGCCTTAGATGGCTACACCTTC
NA,TRBJ2-7,TRBV20-1,NA,CSAKRAYEQYF,TGCAGTGCTAAGCGTGCCTACGAGCAGTACTTC
NA,TRBJ2-7,TRBV28,TRBD1,CASSRPGTAYEQYF,TGTGCCAGCAGTCGCCCCGGGACAGCTTACGAGCAGTACTTC
NA,TRBJ2-7,TRBV4-1,NA,CASSHSPGYEQYF,TGCGCCAGCAGCCACTCCCCAGGATACGAGCAGTACTTC
once,TRBJ2-1,TRBV9,TRBD2,CASSDDGTSNNEQFF,TGTGCCAGCAGCGATGACGGGACTAGTAACAATGAGCAGTTCTTC
NA,TRBJ2-1,TRBV6-5,NA,CASSYRRDRNEQFF,TGTGCCAGCAGTTACAGGCGGGATCGCAATGAGCAGTTCTTC
NA,TRBJ2-7,TRBV11-2,NA,CASSSTTYEQYF,TGTGCCAGCAGCTCAACCACCTACGAGCAGTACTTC
NA,TRBJ2-3,TRBV2,NA,CASSGVTDTQYF,TGTGCCAGCAGCGGGGTAACAGATACGCAGTATTTT
few,TRBJ1-1,TRBV6-5,TRBD1,CASRFQGADTEAFF,TGTGCCAGCAGATTCCAGGGGGCGGACACTGAAGCTTTCTTT
NA,TRBJ2-5,TRBV19,TRBD1,CASRKQGRSQETQYF,TGTGCCAGTAGAAAACAGGGGCGATCCCAAGAGACCCAGTACTTC
NA,TRBJ1-2,TRBV27,TRBD1,CASSPWGQGAPVWGYTF,TGTGCCAGCAGTCCCTGGGGACAGGGGGCCCCGGTGTGGGGCTACACCTTC
NA,TRBJ2-1,TRBV5-1,TRBD2,CASSLGQRDYNEQFF,TGCGCCAGCAGCTTGGGCCAGCGGGACTACAATGAGCAGTTCTTC